The clone carrying this T cell receptor (beta chain) showed up many times. Antigen unknown. Read coverage stops 3 residues before the CDR3 terminus; the germline J gene supplies the remainder. Sequencing input was equivalent genomic DNA from CVID and controls. The assay was immunoSEQ multiplex PCR, and TCRdb's table has in-frame clones only and misses some. The repertoire has roughly 58,000 clones, none seen only once; the ten largest take about 5.7%. This entry belongs to a study of T cell clonality in common variable immunodeficiency. Caucasian heritage predominated among both patients and controls. CDR3 length equals 15 residues. Trimming pared 5 bases from V and 0 bases from J, leaving 11 bases between. Germline CDR1 reads SGHTA; CDR2 reads FQGNSA. Study outcomes and limitations: Fewer TCRbeta clones were shared among CVID subjects than controls. Reportedly, TCR beta sequences from common variable immunodeficiency showed fewer deletions and N-nucleotide insertions.

The clonotype originates from a person aged 18 to 69 in good health. The sample comprised peripheral blood mononuclear cells. This chain connects TRBV7-2 to TRBJ1-5; D is unresolved. The covered CDR3 bases are TGTGCCAGCAGCGCGGCCAGATATAGCAATCAGCCC. Translation gives CASSAARYSNQP. The whole CDR3 reads CASSAARYSNQPQHF. Supplemented by reference TRBV7-2 and TRBJ1-5, the full variable domain reads GAGVSQSPSNKVTEKGKDVELRCDPISGHTALYWYRQSLGQGLEFLIYFQGNSAPDKSGLPSDRFSAERTGGSVSTLTIQRTQQEDSAVYLCASSAARYSNQPQHFGDGTRLSIL.